A single T cell receptor (beta chain) is shown here with its context. Profiled with immunoSEQ multiplex PCR; TCRdb holds only in-frame clones, not every one. The sample gives about 150,000 clones, around 79% of which show up once; roughly 1.8% is in the top ten. This sample was included in a study of blood T cell repertoires in COVID-19. This CDR3 is 15 amino acids long. The germline CDR1 and CDR2 sequences are MDHEN and SYDVKM. Unmatched junction bases numbered 9, after V lost 7 bases and J lost 2 bases. The clonotype comes from an elderly man with acute or convalescent COVID-19. The rearrangement links TRBV28 to TRBJ1-2, with 8 bases identical to TRBD1. Material: peripheral blood. Here the CDR3 DNA reads TGTGCCAGCATTACAGGGGGGATGGGCAACTATGGCTACACCTTC. It specifies CASITGGMGNYGYTF.